This T cell receptor (beta chain) was identified in a study of T-cell memory formation after mild COVID-19. As for the study in general: Among the donors, TCR clusters were largely specific to each donor. General study points: Detection of some responders pre-infection suggested pre-existing cross-reactive memory T cells participated.

One entry per CDR3 protein results from TCRdb running MiXCR on the 5' RACE reads. In the table there are hundreds of thousands of distinct CDR3 sequences, about a quarter of which are singletons. The CDR3 runs to 18 residues. V gave up 6 bases and J gave up 6 bases; unmatched junction bases: 22. A word on this clonotype: What it binds is unknown.

The V call is TRBV12-3 or TRBV12-4, the J call TRBJ2-7; TRBD1 matches at 8 bases. The sequencing sample was made of PBMCs or a T cell subset sorted from them (not recorded which). The receptor's source is an adult woman who had mild COVID-19 (a few samples of this study predate the infection). Cell type and time point are not known. The CDR3: CASSPRDRGVKSNGEQYF. The CDR3 region has the DNA TGTGCCAGCAGCCCCCGAGACAGGGGCGTTAAGTCCAACGGCGAGCAGTACTTC.